One sample yielded the 12 T cell receptor beta chains listed below, sequenced in a study of T cells in Graves' hyperthyroidism and ophthalmopathy. Using RNA transcripts as the source, TCR beta CDR3 regions were amplified. First-round RT-PCR with HTBI primers amplified the TCR CDR3 region. MiXCR, applied by TCRdb to the multiplex PCR reads, yields one record per CDR3 protein. This sample has 300,000 to 450,000 distinct CDR3 sequences, with about 14% found just once. The sequenced sample consisted of blood. Receptors were obtained from a man aged 25-40 years with Graves' hyperthyroidism that later progressed to Graves' ophthalmopathy.

At least ten counts were recorded for this clonotype. The junction does not match germline at one end; this may be a read error. V and J are TRBV6-1 and TRBJ1-1; TRBD1 matches at 7 bases. This CDR3 comprises 12 residues. The V gene's germline CDR1 is MNHNS and CDR2 SASEGT. In nucleotides, the CDR3 is TGTGCCAGCAGCGAAGGGACAGCTGAAGCTTTCTTT. Residues: CASSEGTAEAFF.

This clonotype was counted only a few times. The chain employs TRBV11-2 and TRBJ1-2; TRBD1 matches 7 bases. This CDR3 has 14 residues. The germline V gene has CDR1 SGHAT and CDR2 FQNNGV. V was clipped by 5 bases and J by 1 base; unmatched bases: 4. This CDR3 is CASSKTGLNYGYTF. Here the CDR3 DNA reads TGTGCCAGCAGCAAGACAGGGCTTAACTATGGCTACACCTTC. Full variable domain (remainder filled in from reference TRBV11-2 and TRBJ1-2): EAGVAQSPRYKIIEKRQSVAFWCNPISGHATLYWYQQILGQGPKLLIQFQNNGVVDDSQLPKDRFSAERLKGVDSTLKIQPAKLEDSAVYLCASSKTGLNYGYTFGSGTRLTVV.

V and J are TRBV6-1 and TRBJ2-1; D unclear. There are 12 residues in the CDR3. The V end lost 8 bases, the J end lost 10 bases, and 15 bases lay between the germline ends. Germline V CDR1 and CDR2: MNHNS, SASEGT. The CDR3 reads CASRDSGTEQFF. DNA for the CDR3: TGTGCCAGCCGAGATTCAGGAACCGAGCAGTTCTTC.

This clonotype has a count of ten or more. This chain connects TRBV28 to TRBJ2-1; a weak D match, TRBD2 (5 bases). CDR1 is MDHEN, CDR2 SYDVKM, per germline. CDR3 length: 14 residues. V was shortened by 2 bases and J by 5 bases, with 10 bases between the two germline ends. CDR3 DNA: TGTGCCAGCAGTTTAAAACGGAGGAACAATGAGCAGTTCTTC. Its protein product is CASSLKRRNNEQFF.

At least ten counts were recorded for this clonotype. The genes are TRBV29-1 and TRBJ1-4, with D possibly being TRBD1 (5 bases). V lost 2 bases to trimming and J lost 10 bases, with 17 bases between them. This CDR3 is built from 14 residues. Germline assignment: CDR1 SQVTM and CDR2 ANQGSEA. CDR3 coding DNA: TGCAGCGTTGAATTGGGGGAAGGATTAGGAAAACTGTTTTTT. Encoded protein: CSVELGEGLGKLFF.

This clonotype was seen more than once but under ten times. This sequence joins TRBV18 and TRBJ2-7; 9 bases fit TRBD2. This CDR3 comprises 16 residues. Germline CDR1 reads KGHSH; CDR2 reads LQKENI. Trimming removed 4 bases from V and 3 bases from J; junction bases left unmatched: 10. The CDR3 region is CASSQSTSGGFYEQYF. As DNA, the CDR3 is TGTGCCAGCTCACAATCAACCAGCGGGGGGTTCTACGAGCAGTACTTC.

This clonotype was seen ten or more times. The chain joins TRBV27 to TRBJ1-1; no definite D call. The CDR3 is 13 residues long. Between the trimmed V and J ends, which lost 2 bases and 2 bases, there was a span of 6 bases. The germline V gene has CDR1 MNHEY and CDR2 SMNVEV (reference sequence). The CDR3 reads CASSLDTNTEAFF. DNA for the CDR3: TGTGCCAGCAGTTTAGACACCAACACTGAAGCTTTCTTT.

This clonotype was seen many times. J is TRBJ2-3 and V is TRBV3-1; no clear D. V was shortened by 2 bases and J by 0 bases, with 12 bases between the two germline ends. The CDR3 is 16 residues long. Germline V gene lookup returns CDR1 LGHDT and CDR2 YNNKEL (reference sequence). The CDR3 bases are TGTGCCAGCAGCCAACCAGGTTCCTCTAGCACAGATACGCAGTATTTT. Translation gives CASSQPGSSSTDTQYF.

This clonotype was seen more than once but under ten times. This chain links TRBV7-3 with TRBJ2-1; no definite D call. The CDR3 sequence is 14 residues long. The V and J ends lost 0 bases and 5 bases respectively, with 8 bases between them. The germline V gene encodes CDR1 SGHTA and CDR2 FQGTGA. The CDR3 nucleotides are TGTGCCAGCAGCTTAACAGGGTGGGACAATGAGCAGTTCTTC. Encoded protein: CASSLTGWDNEQFF. The full variable domain, with the rest looked up from reference TRBV7-3 and TRBJ2-1, is GAGVSQTPSNKVTEKGKYVELRCDPISGHTALYWYRQSLGQGPEFLIYFQGTGAADDSGLPNDRFFAVRPEGSVSTLKIQRTERGDSAVYLCASSLTGWDNEQFFGPGTRLTVL.

This clonotype was counted at least ten times. The chain links TRBV12-3 or TRBV12-4 to TRBJ1-5; unclear D gene. The germline V and J ends were trimmed by 1 base and 0 bases, with 7 bases remaining between them. The CDR3 contains 15 residues. This chain's CDR3 is CASSLGVYSNQPQHF. In DNA, the CDR3 is TGTGCCAGCAGTTTAGGGGTATATAGCAATCAGCCCCAGCATTTT.

The sample holds a few counts of this clonotype. The J gene is TRBJ2-3, the V gene TRBV7-8; 12 nucleotides line up with TRBD2. Germline CDR1 and CDR2: SGHVS and FQNEAQ. The CDR3 length is 18 residues. V trimming: 6 bases; J trimming: 9 bases; junction bases outside the gene matches: 19. The CDR3, as DNA: TGTGCCAGCAGTCCACCCGCGAGGACTAGCGGGATACAGGGGACGCAGTATTTT. This encodes CASSPPARTSGIQGTQYF. Based on the CDR3 plus reference TRBV7-8 and TRBJ2-3, the full variable domain is GAGVSQSPRYKVAKRGQDVALRCDPISGHVSLFWYQQALGQGPEFLTYFQNEAQLDKSGLPSDRFFAERPEGSVSTLKIQRTQQEDSAVYLCASSPPARTSGIQGTQYFGPGTRLTVL.

This clonotype was detected many times. The chain combines TRBV6-6 with TRBJ1-6; D might be TRBD1 (5 bases). The CDR3 consists of 16 residues. From germline, CDR1 is MNHNY and CDR2 SVGAGI (reference sequence). With 0 bases removed from V and 9 bases from J, the gap between germline ends came to 15 bases. The CDR3, as DNA: TGTGCCAGCAGTTACTCGACGTCAGGGCCCGTTTCACCCCTCCACTTT. This gives the protein CASSYSTSGPVSPLHF.